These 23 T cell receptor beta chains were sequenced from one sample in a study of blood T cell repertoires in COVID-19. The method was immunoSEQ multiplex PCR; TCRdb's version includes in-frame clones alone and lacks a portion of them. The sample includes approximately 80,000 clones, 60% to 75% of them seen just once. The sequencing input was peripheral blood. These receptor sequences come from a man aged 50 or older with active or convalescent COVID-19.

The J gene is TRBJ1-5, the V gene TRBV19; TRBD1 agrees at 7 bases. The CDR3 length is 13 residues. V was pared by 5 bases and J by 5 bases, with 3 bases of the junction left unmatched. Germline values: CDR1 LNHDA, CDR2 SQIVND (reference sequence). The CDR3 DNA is TGTGCCAGTAGTGACAGGGAACATCAGCCCCAGCATTTT. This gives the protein CASSDREHQPQHF. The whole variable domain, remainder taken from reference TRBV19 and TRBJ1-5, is DGGITQSPKYLFRKEGQNVTLSCEQNLNHDAMYWYRQDPGQGLRLIYYSQIVNDFQKGDIAEGYSVSREKKESFPLTVTSAQKNPTAFYLCASSDREHQPQHFGDGTRLSIL.

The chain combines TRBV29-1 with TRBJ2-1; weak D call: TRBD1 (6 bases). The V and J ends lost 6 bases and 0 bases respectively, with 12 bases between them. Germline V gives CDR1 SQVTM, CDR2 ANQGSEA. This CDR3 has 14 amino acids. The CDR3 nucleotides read TGCAGCGTACTCCCGGACAGCTCCTACAATGAGCAGTTCTTC. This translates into CSVLPDSSYNEQFF.

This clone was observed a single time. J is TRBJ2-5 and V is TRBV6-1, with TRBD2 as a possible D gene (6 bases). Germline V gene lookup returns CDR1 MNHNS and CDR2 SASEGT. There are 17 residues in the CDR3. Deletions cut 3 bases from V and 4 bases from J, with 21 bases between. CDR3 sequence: CASSDLEGPPARETQYF. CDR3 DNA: TGTGCCAGCAGTGACTTGGAGGGACCCCCCGCGAGAGAGACCCAGTACTTC.

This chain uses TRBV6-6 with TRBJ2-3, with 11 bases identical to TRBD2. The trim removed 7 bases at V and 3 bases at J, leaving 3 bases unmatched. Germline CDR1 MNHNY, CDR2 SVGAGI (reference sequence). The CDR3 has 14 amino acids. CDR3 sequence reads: CASTLAGGTDTQYF. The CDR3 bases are TGTGCCAGCACTTTAGCGGGGGGGACAGATACGCAGTATTTT.

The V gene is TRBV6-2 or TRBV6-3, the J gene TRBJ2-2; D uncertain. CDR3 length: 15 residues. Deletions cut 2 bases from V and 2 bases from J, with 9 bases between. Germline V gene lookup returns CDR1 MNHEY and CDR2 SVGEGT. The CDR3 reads CASSYRIANTGELFF. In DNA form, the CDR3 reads TGTGCCAGCAGTTACAGGATAGCTAACACCGGGGAGCTGTTTTTT.

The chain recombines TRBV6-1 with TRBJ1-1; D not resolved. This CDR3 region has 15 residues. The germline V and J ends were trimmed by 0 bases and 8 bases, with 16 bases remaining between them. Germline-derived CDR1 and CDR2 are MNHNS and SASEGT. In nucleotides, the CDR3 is TGTGCCAGCAGTGAAGCGCTTGGGCGGTCGGGGGAAGCTTTCTTT. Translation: CASSEALGRSGEAFF.

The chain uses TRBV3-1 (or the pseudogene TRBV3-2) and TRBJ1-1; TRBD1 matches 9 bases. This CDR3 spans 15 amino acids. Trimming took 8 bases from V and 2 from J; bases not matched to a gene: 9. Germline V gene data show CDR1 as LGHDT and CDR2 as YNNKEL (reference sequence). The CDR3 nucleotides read TGTGCCAGCGGTCCACAGGGGGCGCGAAACACTGAAGCTTTCTTT. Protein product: CASGPQGARNTEAFF.

CDR3 sequence: CASSLDDYYEQYF. The DNA for the CDR3 is TGTGCCAGCAGCCTGGACGACTACTACGAGCAGTACTTC. The chain couples TRBV5-4 to TRBJ2-7, with TRBD2 as a possible D gene (5 bases). Deletions cut 4 bases from V and 3 bases from J, with 11 bases between. Germline CDR1 and CDR2: SGHNT and YYREEE (reference sequence). This CDR3 is built from 13 residues.

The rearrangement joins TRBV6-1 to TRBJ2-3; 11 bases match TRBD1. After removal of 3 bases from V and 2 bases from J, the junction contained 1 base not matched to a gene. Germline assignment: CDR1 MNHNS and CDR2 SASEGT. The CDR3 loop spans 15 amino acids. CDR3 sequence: CASSEGQGVTDTQYF. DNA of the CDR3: TGTGCCAGCAGTGAGGGACAGGGGGTCACAGATACGCAGTATTTT.

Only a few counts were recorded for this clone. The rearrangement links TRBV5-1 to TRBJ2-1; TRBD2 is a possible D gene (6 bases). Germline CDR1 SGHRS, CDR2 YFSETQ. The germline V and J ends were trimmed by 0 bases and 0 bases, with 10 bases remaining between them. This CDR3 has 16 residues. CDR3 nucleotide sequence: TGCGCCAGCAGCTTGGGTAGCGGTAGCTCCTACAATGAGCAGTTCTTC. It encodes CASSLGSGSSYNEQFF. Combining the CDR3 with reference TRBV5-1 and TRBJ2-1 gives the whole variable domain KAGVTQTPRYLIKTRGQQVTLSCSPISGHRSVSWYQQTPGQGLQFLFEYFSETQRNKGNFPGRFSGRQFSNSRSEMNVSTLELGDSALYLCASSLGSGSSYNEQFFGPGTRLTVL.

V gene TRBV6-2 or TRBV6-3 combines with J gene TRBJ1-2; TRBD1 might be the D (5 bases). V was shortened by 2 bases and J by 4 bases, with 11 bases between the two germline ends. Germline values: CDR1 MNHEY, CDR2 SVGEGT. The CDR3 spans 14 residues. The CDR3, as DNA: TGTGCCAGCAGTTACAATGTCGACAGCTATGGCTACACCTTC. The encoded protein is CASSYNVDSYGYTF.

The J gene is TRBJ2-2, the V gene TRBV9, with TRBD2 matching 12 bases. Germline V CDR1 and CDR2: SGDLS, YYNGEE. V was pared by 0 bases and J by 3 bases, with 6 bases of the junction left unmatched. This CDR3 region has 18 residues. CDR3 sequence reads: CASSVGLAGGFDTGELFF. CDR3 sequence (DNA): TGTGCCAGCAGCGTAGGGCTAGCGGGGGGGTTCGACACCGGGGAGCTGTTTTTT.

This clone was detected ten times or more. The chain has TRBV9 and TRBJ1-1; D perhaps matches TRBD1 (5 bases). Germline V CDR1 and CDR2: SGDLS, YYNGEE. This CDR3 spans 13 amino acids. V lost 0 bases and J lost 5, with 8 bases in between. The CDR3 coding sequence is TGTGCCAGCAGCGTAGCTCAGGGAACTGAAGCTTTCTTT. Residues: CASSVAQGTEAFF.

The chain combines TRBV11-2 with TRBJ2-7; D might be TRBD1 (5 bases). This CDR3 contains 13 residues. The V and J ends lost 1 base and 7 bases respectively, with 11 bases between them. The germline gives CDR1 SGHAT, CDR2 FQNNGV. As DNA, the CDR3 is TGTGCCAGCAGCTTAGTAACGCCAGGGGAGCAGTACTTC. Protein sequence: CASSLVTPGEQYF.

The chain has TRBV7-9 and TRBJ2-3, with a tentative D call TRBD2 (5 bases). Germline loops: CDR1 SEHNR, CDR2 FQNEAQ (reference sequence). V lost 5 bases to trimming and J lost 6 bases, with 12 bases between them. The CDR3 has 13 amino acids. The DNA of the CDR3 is TGTGCCAGCAGCCCCCGGGGTCCGGATACGCAGTATTTT. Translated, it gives CASSPRGPDTQYF.

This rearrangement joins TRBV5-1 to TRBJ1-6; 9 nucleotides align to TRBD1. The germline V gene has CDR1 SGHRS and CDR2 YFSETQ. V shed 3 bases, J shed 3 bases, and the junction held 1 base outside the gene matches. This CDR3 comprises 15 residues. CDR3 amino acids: CASSWGQGYNSPLHF. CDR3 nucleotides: TGCGCCAGCAGCTGGGGACAGGGCTATAATTCACCCCTCCACTTT.

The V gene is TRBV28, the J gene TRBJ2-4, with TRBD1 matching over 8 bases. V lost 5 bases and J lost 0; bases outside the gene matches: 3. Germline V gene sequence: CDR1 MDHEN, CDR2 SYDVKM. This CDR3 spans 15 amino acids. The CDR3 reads CASSPGGEAKNIQYF. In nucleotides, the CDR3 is TGTGCCAGCAGTCCAGGGGGCGAAGCCAAAAACATTCAGTACTTC. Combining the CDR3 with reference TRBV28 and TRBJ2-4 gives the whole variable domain DVKVTQSSRYLVKRTGEKVFLECVQDMDHENMFWYRQDPGLGLRLIYFSYDVKMKEKGDIPEGYSVSREKKERFSLILESASTNQTSMYLCASSPGGEAKNIQYFGAGTRLSVL.

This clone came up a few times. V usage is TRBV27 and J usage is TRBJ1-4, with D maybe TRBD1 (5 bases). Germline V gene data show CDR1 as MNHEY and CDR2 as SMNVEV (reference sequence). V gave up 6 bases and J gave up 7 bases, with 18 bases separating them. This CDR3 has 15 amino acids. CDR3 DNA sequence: TGTGCCAGCAGGCCCCGGACACCTCGAGGTGAAAAACTGTTTTTT. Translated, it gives CASRPRTPRGEKLFF.

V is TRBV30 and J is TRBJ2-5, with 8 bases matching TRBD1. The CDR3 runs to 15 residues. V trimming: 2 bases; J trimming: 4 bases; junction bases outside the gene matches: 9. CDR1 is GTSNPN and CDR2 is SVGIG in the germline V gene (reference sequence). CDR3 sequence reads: CAWSTGQGVGETQYF. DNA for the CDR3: TGTGCCTGGAGTACCGGACAGGGAGTAGGAGAGACCCAGTACTTC.

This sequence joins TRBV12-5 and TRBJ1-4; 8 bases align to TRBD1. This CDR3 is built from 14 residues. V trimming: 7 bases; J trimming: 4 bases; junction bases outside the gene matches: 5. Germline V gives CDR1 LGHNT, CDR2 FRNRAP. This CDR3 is CASVGQALNEKLFF. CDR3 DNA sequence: TGTGCTAGTGTGGGACAGGCCCTTAATGAAAAACTGTTTTTT.

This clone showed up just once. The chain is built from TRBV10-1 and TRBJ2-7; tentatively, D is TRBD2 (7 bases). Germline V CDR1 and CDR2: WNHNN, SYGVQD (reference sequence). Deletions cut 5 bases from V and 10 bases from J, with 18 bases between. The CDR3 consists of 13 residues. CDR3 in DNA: TGCGCCAGCAGTCAAAAAAGGGGGGGCGAACAGTACTTC. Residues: CASSQKRGGEQYF.

CDR3 bases: TGTGCCAGCAGAGTGGGGGGAGAGACCCAGTACTTC. Encoded protein: CASRVGGETQYF. The chain links TRBV12-3 or TRBV12-4 to TRBJ2-5; perhaps TRBD2 as D (6 bases). The V gene lost 6 bases and the J gene lost 4 bases, with 9 bases spanning the gap. The CDR3 spans 12 residues.

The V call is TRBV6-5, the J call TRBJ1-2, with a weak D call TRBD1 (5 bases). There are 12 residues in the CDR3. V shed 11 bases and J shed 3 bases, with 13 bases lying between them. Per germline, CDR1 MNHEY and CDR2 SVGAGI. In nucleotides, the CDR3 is TGTGCCGGGACTGGAGGCTACTATGGCTACACCTTC. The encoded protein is CAGTGGYYGYTF.